This T cell receptor beta chain appears in the sequencing data of a study of memory CD4+ T cells and cytomegalovirus serostatus. Using immunoSEQ multiplex PCR, the repertoire was profiled, and TCRdb retains in-frame clones only, with some absent. The sample carries about 60,000 clones, 80% recorded once. Study-level points and caveats: CMV serostatus prediction reached median AUC approximately 0.95, or 0.91 with US-trained model. The CMV-associated TCR signature appears largely within the CD4+ memory repertoire.

The length of the CDR3 is 15 residues. Germline loops: CDR1 SGHVS, CDR2 FQNEAQ. The V gene end was trimmed by 5 bases and the J gene end by 6 bases; junction bases not matched to a gene: 6. Comment on this clone: What it recognizes is unknown.

The sort gate was single viable CD3+CD4+CD8-CD45RO+ cells for memory CD4+ T cells. Input material: memory CD4+ T cells from blood. The receptor comes from an adult in good health and CMV-seronegative. Some clones in this sample may be carry-over from other donors' samples. The rearrangement joins TRBV7-8 to TRBJ2-2, with TRBD2 identical over 10 bases. CDR3 coding DNA: TGTGCCAGCAGCCCGTCTAGCGGGAGACCCGGGGAGCTGTTTTTT. As protein: CASSPSSGRPGELFF.